The 9 T cell receptor beta chains listed next were all sequenced from one sample in a study of shared clonotypes between healthy human individuals. Data came from immunoSEQ multiplex PCR; TCRdb stores just in-frame clones and leaves some out. Of millions of clones listed, about 95% are singletons. In the naive CD8 group, cells lacked CD45RO and were positively selected for CCR7, so terminally differentiated effector memory CD45RA+ cells were left out. Sequencing used naive CD8+ T cells sorted from blood. The receptor source for this set is a man aged 18 to 30 in good health.

The chain is built from TRBV6-1 and TRBJ2-1, with a tentative D call TRBD2 (5 bases). The CDR3 is 15 residues long. The V gene's germline CDR1 is MNHNS and CDR2 SASEGT. Between the trimmed V and J ends, which lost 2 bases and 5 bases, there was a span of 13 bases. The CDR3 reads CASSERTEGDNEQFF. CDR3 sequence (DNA): TGTGCCAGCAGTGAACGGACTGAGGGCGACAATGAGCAGTTCTTC.

This clone was detected a few times. The chain links TRBV29-1 to TRBJ2-1, with 10 nucleotides matching TRBD1. Unmatched junction bases numbered 10, after V lost 3 bases and J lost 2 bases. The germline V gene encodes CDR1 SQVTM and CDR2 ANQGSEA. The CDR3 length is 17 residues. CDR3 sequence: CSVDYPPGQGTYNEQFF. CDR3 coding DNA: TGCAGCGTTGACTACCCCCCGGGACAGGGGACCTACAATGAGCAGTTCTTC.

The J gene is TRBJ1-5, the V gene TRBV21-1; no check of the table's D call, TRBD1, against the DNA was made. TRBV21-1 is a pseudogene. The CDR3 has 16 amino acids. The CDR3 DNA reads as TGTGCCAGCAGCAAAGCCAGGGCTTGGGGCAATCAGCCCCAGCATTTT. Amino acids: CASSKARAWGNQPQHF.

The chain uses TRBV6-5 and TRBJ2-2, with 7 nucleotides matching TRBD2. V gave up 4 bases and J gave up 5 bases; unmatched junction bases: 4. The germline gives CDR1 MNHEY, CDR2 SVGAGI. The CDR3 totals 14 residues. The CDR3 DNA follows: TGTGCCAGCAGTTTCAGCGGGGAAACCGGGGAGCTGTTTTTT. This translates into CASSFSGETGELFF.

The CDR3 DNA is TGTGCCAGCAGCCAGTCGAGCGGGGGGGCAGGAGATACGCAGTATTTT. Protein sequence: CASSQSSGGAGDTQYF. V is TRBV14 and J is TRBJ2-3; TRBD2 matches at 10 bases. The CDR3 sequence is 16 residues long. The V gene end was trimmed by 3 bases and the J gene end by 5 bases; junction bases not matched to a gene: 8. Per germline, CDR1 SGHDN and CDR2 FVKESK.

The chain uses TRBV10-3 and TRBJ2-7, with D perhaps given as TRBD1 or TRBD2 (7 bases each). CDR1 is ENHRY, CDR2 SYGVKD, per germline. V dropped 2 bases and J dropped 2 bases, with 16 bases sitting between them. The CDR3 is 16 amino acids. The CDR3, as DNA: TGTGCCATCAGTGAGCTAGACAGGGAGGGGGCCTACGAGCAGTACTTC. Amino acids: CAISELDREGAYEQYF.

The rearrangement joins TRBV6-5 to TRBJ2-3; D is perhaps TRBD2 (6 bases). Germline V lookup: CDR1 MNHEY, CDR2 SVGAGI. V lost 0 bases and J lost 2, with 12 bases in between. The CDR3 loop spans 16 amino acids. CDR3 DNA: TGTGCCAGCAGTTACTCGACGGGAGAGATCACAGATACGCAGTATTTT. Amino acid sequence: CASSYSTGEITDTQYF.

The genes are TRBV11-2 and TRBJ2-2; D ambiguous. Germline V gives CDR1 SGHAT, CDR2 FQNNGV. CDR3 size: 16 residues. The V end was cut by 0 bases, the J end by 3 bases, with 11 bases between. In nucleotides, the CDR3 is TGTGCCAGCAGCTTAGACGGGTCTACGGACACCGGGGAGCTGTTTTTT. Protein: CASSLDGSTDTGELFF.

The chain has TRBV13 and TRBJ2-5, with 10 bases identical to TRBD2. Looked up from germline, CDR1 is PRHDT and CDR2 is FYEKMQ (reference sequence). V shed 2 bases, J shed 5 bases, and the junction held 8 bases outside the gene matches. This CDR3 is built from 16 residues. The CDR3 protein is CASSLTSGRAWETQYF. In DNA form, the CDR3 reads TGTGCCAGCAGCTTAACCAGCGGGAGGGCCTGGGAGACCCAGTACTTC.